This T cell receptor beta chain is from a study of T cells after yellow fever vaccination. Whole-study results and caveats: The presence of abundant clonotypes contaminating from the bulk population was possible in FACS-sorted repertoires.

The authors made TCR cDNA by 5'RACE template switching, adding a universal primer site and UMIs. In TCRdb, the 5' RACE reads were re-called with MiXCR into one record per CDR3 protein. Of roughly 520,000 distinct CDR3 sequences in the sample, 21% were seen once. CDR3 size: 14 residues. With V trimmed by 4 bases and J by 7 bases, 6 bases remained unmatched. This clonotype was observed at least ten times. Its matching antigen is unknown. The V and J genes are TRBV12-3 or TRBV12-4 and TRBJ1-4, with TRBD1 matching 7 bases. The sample was PBMCs, taken 20 to 25 days after the first yellow fever vaccination. The TCR comes from a young man who received the YFV17D yellow fever vaccine. The CDR3 sequence: CASSSRGVSEKLFF. Written as DNA, the CDR3 is TGTGCCAGCAGTTCCAGGGGGGTGAGTGAAAAACTGTTTTTT.